This is a list of T cell receptor beta chains from one sample in a study of OX40 agonist ivuxolimab in advanced cancers. Some clones are missing from TCRdb's copy, which holds only in-frame ones; the method was immunoSEQ multiplex PCR. The sample consists of 70,000 or so clones, 75% to 90% of them appearing once. Sequencing used CD4+ or CD8+ T cells sorted from blood, obtained in a trial of the OX40 agonist ivuxolimab. All receptors derive from an adult with an advanced solid tumor such as melanoma, head and neck, liver or kidney cancer. The CDR3 runs from the conserved cysteine through the conserved F or W. Each record gives: CDR3 length, J gene, D gene, V gene, clone size, CDR3 protein, CDR3 DNA. D genes are given only for firm matches. Clone size is given for some rows only: seen once, a few or many times, or a class if the clone is expanded.

>15|TRBJ1-5|TRBD1|TRBV9|-
CASSLGGTGNQPQHF
TGTGCCAGCAGCCTCGGAGGGACAGGGAATCAGCCCCAGCATTTT
>16|TRBJ2-2|-|TRBV7-9|-
CASSYSSLANTGELFF
TGTGCCAGCTCGTATAGCAGCCTCGCGAACACCGGGGAGCTGTTTTTT
>13|TRBJ2-4|-|TRBV28|once
CASSLTAKNIQYF
TGTGCCAGCAGTTTGACAGCGAAAAACATTCAGTACTTC
>13|TRBJ1-2|-|TRBV27|once
CASSLAGFSGYTF
TGTGCCAGCAGTTTAGCGGGGTTCTCTGGCTACACCTTC
>14|TRBJ1-2|TRBD1|TRBV6-6|-
CASSPGQGRYGYTF
TGTGCCAGCAGTCCCGGACAGGGGAGGTATGGCTACACCTTC
>14|TRBJ2-7|TRBD2|TRBV29-1|once
CSVPTSGGTYEQYF
TGCAGCGTCCCTACTAGCGGGGGGACCTACGAGCAGTACTTC
>13|TRBJ2-5|-|TRBV7-3|-
CASSLGSQETQYF
TGTGCCAGCAGCTTAGGCAGCCAAGAGACCCAGTACTTC
>15|TRBJ2-7|TRBD2|TRBV4-2|once
CASAVLAGTLYEQYF
TGTGCCAGCGCGGTCCTAGCGGGAACCCTCTACGAGCAGTACTTC
>14|TRBJ1-5|TRBD1|TRBV2|-
CASSAGTGVQPQHF
TGTGCCAGCAGTGCCGGGACAGGGGTTCAGCCCCAGCATTTT
>18|TRBJ2-7|-|TRBV11-2|-
CASSFRQGGGRGLGEQYF
TGTGCCAGCAGCTTCCGACAGGGTGGGGGGAGAGGGCTGGGAGAGCAGTACTTC
>15|TRBJ1-5|-|TRBV19|few
CASSRMADSNQPQHF
TGTGCCAGTAGCCGGATGGCGGATAGCAATCAGCCCCAGCATTTT
>14|TRBJ1-2|-|TRBV4-1|-
CASSLRAIYYGYTF
TGCGCCAGCAGCCTGCGGGCAATCTACTATGGCTACACCTTC
>16|TRBJ1-2|TRBD1|TRBV2|-
CASSEALGTGGIGYTF
TGTGCCAGCAGTGAAGCGCTAGGGACAGGGGGCATTGGCTACACCTTC
>13|TRBJ2-1|-|TRBV6-1|-
CASNRGGYNEQFF
TGTGCCAGCAATCGGGGCGGTTACAATGAGCAGTTCTTC
>14|TRBJ2-3|-|TRBV6-5|-
CASSYNPSTDTQYF
TGTGCCAGCAGTTATAACCCGTCCACAGATACGCAGTATTTT
>13|TRBJ2-5|-|TRBV19|-
CASSIVWKETQYF
TGTGCCAGTAGTATAGTGTGGAAAGAGACCCAGTACTTC
>15|TRBJ1-5|-|TRBV4-2|-
CASSAGDRGLQPQHF
TGTGCCAGCAGCGCCGGGGACCGTGGACTTCAGCCCCAGCATTTT
>15|TRBJ1-3|TRBD1|TRBV2|-
CASRRDRLVRNTIYF
TGTGCCAGCAGGAGGGACAGGCTGGTTCGAAACACCATATATTTT
>14|TRBJ1-3|-|TRBV5-1|once
CASSLSGLGNTIYF
TGCGCCAGCAGCTTATCGGGGCTTGGAAACACCATATATTTT
>13|TRBJ1-5|-|TRBV5-5|-
CASSTGPHEPQHF
TGTGCCAGCAGCACGGGACCGCATGAGCCCCAGCATTTT
>16|TRBJ1-2|-|TRBV5-1|-
CASSPAFGQTLYGYTF
TGCGCCAGCAGCCCGGCTTTTGGACAAACGCTGTATGGCTACACCTTC
>16|TRBJ2-3|-|TRBV19|-
CASSPLRGLGTDTQYF
TGTGCCAGTAGTCCTCTGAGAGGGCTTGGCACAGATACGCAGTATTTT
>15|TRBJ2-7|-|TRBV15|-
CATAHEGGRGYEQYF
TGTGCCACCGCCCACGAGGGAGGCAGGGGATACGAGCAGTACTTC
>14|TRBJ2-1|TRBD1|TRBV2|-
CASSDRRQGGGQFF
TGTGCCAGCAGTGACCGCCGACAGGGTGGGGGGCAGTTCTTC
>15|TRBJ2-2|TRBD1|TRBV2|-
CASRAGTANTGELFF
TGTGCCAGCAGGGCCGGGACAGCGAACACCGGGGAGCTGTTTTTT
>14|TRBJ2-5|TRBD1|TRBV5-8|few
CASSSQGGAAPQYF
TGTGCCAGCAGCTCACAGGGGGGTGCAGCGCCCCAGTACTTC
>15|TRBJ2-5|TRBD1|TRBV7-9|once
CASSTDRVAGETQYF
TGTGCCAGCAGCACGGACAGGGTGGCAGGAGAGACCCAGTACTTC
>15|TRBJ2-7|TRBD1|TRBV9|few
CASSVAGTGKDEQYF
TGTGCCAGCAGCGTAGCTGGGACAGGGAAAGACGAGCAGTACTTC
>13|TRBJ2-2|TRBD1|TRBV10-2|once
CASSGQGAGELFF
TGCGCCAGCAGTGGACAGGGGGCCGGGGAGCTGTTTTTT
>15|TRBJ2-1|TRBD2|TRBV2|few
CASSPTSGGASQQFF
TGTGCCAGCAGTCCTACTAGCGGGGGGGCCTCCCAGCAGTTCTTC
>14|TRBJ1-2|-|TRBV5-1|once
CASSPQIDVYGYTF
TGCGCCAGCAGCCCTCAGATCGATGTCTATGGCTACACCTTC
>14|TRBJ2-1|TRBD2|TRBV7-3|-
CASSGLAGYNEQFF
TGTGCCAGCAGCGGACTAGCGGGTTACAATGAGCAGTTCTTC
>16|TRBJ2-5|TRBD2|TRBV9|-
CASSVQTSGLQETQYF
TGTGCCAGCAGCGTCCAAACTAGCGGACTCCAAGAGACCCAGTACTTC
>16|TRBJ2-5|-|TRBV27|-
CASSTLRTGIQETQYF
TGTGCCAGCAGTACCCTCCGGACGGGTATACAAGAGACCCAGTACTTC
>15|TRBJ2-6|-|TRBV2|-
CASSDFYSGANVLTF
TGTGCCAGCAGTGATTTTTACTCTGGGGCCAACGTCCTGACTTTC
>16|TRBJ2-3|TRBD2|TRBV27|-
CASSLGTSGGPDTQYF
TGTGCCAGCAGTCTCGGGACTAGCGGGGGGCCAGATACGCAGTATTTT
>13|TRBJ2-3|-|TRBV30|-
CAWSVRGADTQYF
TGTGCCTGGAGTGTACGAGGGGCTGATACGCAGTATTTT
>14|TRBJ1-5|-|TRBV6-1|few
CASSEVGSNQPQHF
TGTGCCAGCAGTGAAGTCGGCAGCAATCAGCCCCAGCATTTT
>14|TRBJ2-7|-|TRBV5-1|once
CASSLAGRAYEQYF
TGCGCCAGCAGCTTGGCGGGCAGGGCCTACGAGCAGTACTTC
>16|TRBJ1-1|TRBD1|TRBV18|-
CASSPTRGSSGTEAFF
TGTGCCAGCTCCCCGACCAGGGGGTCTTCGGGGACTGAAGCTTTCTTT
>14|TRBJ1-3|-|TRBV19|-
CASSMARPGHTIYF
TGTGCCAGTAGTATGGCCAGACCTGGTCACACCATATATTTT